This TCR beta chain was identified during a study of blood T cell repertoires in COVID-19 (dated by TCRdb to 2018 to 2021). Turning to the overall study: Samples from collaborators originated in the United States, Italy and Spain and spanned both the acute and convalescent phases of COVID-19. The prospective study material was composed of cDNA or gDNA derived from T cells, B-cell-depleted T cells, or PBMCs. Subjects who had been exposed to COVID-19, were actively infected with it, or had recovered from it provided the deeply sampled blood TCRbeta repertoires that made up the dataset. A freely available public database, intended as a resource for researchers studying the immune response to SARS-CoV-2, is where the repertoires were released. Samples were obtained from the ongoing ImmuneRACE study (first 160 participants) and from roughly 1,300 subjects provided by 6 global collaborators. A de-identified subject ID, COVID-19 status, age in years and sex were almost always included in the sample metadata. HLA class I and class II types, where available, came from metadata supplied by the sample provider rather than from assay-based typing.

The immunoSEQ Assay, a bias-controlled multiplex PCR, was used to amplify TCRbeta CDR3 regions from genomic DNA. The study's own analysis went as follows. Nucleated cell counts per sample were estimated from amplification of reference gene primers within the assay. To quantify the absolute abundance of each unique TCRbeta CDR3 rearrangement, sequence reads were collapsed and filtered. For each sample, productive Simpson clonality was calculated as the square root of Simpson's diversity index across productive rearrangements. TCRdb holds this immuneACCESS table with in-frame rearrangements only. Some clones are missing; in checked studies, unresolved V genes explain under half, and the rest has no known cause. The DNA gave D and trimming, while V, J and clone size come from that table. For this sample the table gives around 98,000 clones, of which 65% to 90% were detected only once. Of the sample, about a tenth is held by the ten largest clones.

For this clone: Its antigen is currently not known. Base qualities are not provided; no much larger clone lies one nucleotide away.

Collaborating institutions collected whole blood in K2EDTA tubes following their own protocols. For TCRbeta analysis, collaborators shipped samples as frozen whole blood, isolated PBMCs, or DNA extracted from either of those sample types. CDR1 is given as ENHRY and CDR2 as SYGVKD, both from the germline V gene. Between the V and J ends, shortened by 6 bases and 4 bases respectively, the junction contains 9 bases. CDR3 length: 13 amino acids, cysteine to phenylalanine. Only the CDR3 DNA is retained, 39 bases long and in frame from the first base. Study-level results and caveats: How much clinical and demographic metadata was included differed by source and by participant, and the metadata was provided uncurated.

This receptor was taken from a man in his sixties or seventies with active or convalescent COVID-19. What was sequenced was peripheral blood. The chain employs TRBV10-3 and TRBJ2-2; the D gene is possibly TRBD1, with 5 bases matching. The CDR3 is CAIRRQFTGELFF. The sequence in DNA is TGTGCCATCAGGAGACAGTTCACCGGGGAGCTGTTTTTT.